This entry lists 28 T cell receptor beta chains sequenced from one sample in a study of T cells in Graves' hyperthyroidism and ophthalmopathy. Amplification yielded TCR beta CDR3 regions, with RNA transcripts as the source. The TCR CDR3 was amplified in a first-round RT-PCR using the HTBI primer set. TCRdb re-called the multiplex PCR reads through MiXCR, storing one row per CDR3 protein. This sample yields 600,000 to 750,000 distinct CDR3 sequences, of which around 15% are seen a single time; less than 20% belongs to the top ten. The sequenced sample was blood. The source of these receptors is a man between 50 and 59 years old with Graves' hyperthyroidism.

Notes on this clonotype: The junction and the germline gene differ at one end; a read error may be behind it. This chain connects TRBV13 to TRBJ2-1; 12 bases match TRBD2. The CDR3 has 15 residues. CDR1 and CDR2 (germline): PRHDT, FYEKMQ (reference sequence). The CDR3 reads CASSRTSGEVYEKFF. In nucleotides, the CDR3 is TGTGCCAGCAGCCGGACTAGCGGGGAGGTATATGAGAAGTTCTTC.

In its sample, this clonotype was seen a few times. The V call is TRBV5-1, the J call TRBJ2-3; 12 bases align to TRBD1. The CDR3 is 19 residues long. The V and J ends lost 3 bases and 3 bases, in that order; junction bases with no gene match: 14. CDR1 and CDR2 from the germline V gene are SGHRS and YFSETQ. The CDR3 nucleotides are TGCGCCAGCAGCTCGCACGGGACAGGGGGCCTGTCGGGGACAGATACGCAGTATTTT. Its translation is CASSSHGTGGLSGTDTQYF.

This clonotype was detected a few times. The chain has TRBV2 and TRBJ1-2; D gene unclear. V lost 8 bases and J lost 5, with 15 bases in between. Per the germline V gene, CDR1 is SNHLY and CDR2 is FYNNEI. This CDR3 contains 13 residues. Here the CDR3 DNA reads TGTGCCAGCGGAGCATCGAAGCAATATGGCTACACCTTC. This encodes CASGASKQYGYTF.

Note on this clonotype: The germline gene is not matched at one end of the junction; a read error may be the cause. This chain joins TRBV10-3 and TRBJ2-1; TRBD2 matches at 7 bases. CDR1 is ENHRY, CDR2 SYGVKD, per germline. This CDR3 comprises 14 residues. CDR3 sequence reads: CAINESAGVSEQFF. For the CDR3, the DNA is TGTGCCATCAATGAGTCCGCGGGAGTGTCTGAGCAGTTCTTC.

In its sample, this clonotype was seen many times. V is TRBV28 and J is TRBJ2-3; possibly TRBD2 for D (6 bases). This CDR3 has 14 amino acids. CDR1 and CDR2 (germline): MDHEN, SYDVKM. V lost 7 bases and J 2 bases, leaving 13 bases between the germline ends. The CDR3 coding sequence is TGTGCCAGCAAGCCGGGACTGCACACAGATACGCAGTATTTT. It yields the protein CASKPGLHTDTQYF.

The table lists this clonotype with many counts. The CDR3 DNA follows: TGTGCCAGCAGCCCCGGTATAGAAGATACGCAGTATTTT. Residues: CASSPGIEDTQYF. This chain connects TRBV7-9 to TRBJ2-3, with D unresolved. Trimming shortened V by 5 bases and J by 5 bases, and 11 bases separated the two germline ends. The CDR3 extends over 13 amino acids. Germline loops: CDR1 SEHNR, CDR2 FQNEAQ (reference sequence).

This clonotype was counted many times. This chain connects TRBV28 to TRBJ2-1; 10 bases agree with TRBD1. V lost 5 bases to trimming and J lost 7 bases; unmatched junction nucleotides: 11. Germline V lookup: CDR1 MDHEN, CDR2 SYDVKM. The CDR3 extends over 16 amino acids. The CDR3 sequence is CASSTRRDRGGNEQFF. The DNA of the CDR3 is TGTGCCAGCAGTACCCGGCGGGACAGGGGTGGGAATGAGCAGTTCTTC.

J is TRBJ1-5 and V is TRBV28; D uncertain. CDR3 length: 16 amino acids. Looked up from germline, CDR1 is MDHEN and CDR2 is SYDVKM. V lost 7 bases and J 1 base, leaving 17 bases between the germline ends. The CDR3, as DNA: TGTGCCAGCACCATCGGGTCGACCAAAAGCAATCAGCCCCAGCATTTT. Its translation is CASTIGSTKSNQPQHF.

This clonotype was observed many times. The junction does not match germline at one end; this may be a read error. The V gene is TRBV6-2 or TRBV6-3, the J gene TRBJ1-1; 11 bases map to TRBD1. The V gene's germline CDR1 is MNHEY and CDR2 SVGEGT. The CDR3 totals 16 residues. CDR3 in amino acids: CTSSPLDRGQGTEAFF. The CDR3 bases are TGTACCAGCAGTCCCTTGGACAGGGGGCAGGGTACTGAAGCTTTCTTT.

This chain's CDR3 is CASSPTRTGGGNTEAFF. As DNA, the CDR3 is TGTGCCAGCAGTCCAACCCGGACAGGGGGGGGGAACACTGAAGCTTTCTTT. J is TRBJ1-1 and V is TRBV6-1, with 10 bases that match TRBD1. Losses at the gene ends were 5 bases for V and 1 base for J; bases not matched to a gene: 10. This CDR3 is built from 17 residues. Germline lookup yields CDR1 MNHNS and CDR2 SASEGT.

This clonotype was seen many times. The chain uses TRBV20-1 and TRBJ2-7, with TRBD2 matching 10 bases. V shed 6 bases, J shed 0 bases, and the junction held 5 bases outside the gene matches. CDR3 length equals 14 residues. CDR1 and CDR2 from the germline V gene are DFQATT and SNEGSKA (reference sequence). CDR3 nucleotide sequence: TGCAGTGCAACTAGCGGGAACCCCTCCTACGAGCAGTACTTC. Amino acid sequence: CSATSGNPSYEQYF.

The CDR3 sequence: CASSPREGGELFF. The CDR3 region has the DNA TGTGCCAGCAGCCCTCGTGAGGGCGGGGAGCTGTTTTTT. The rearrangement links TRBV3-1 to TRBJ2-2; D is perhaps TRBD2 (5 bases). CDR1 LGHDT and CDR2 YNNKEL come from the germline V gene (reference sequence). Deletions cut 4 bases from V and 7 bases from J, with 10 bases between. The CDR3 covers 13 residues. The full variable domain, rest sourced from reference TRBV3-1 and TRBJ2-2, is DTAVSQTPKYLVTQMGNDKSIKCEQNLGHDTMYWYKQDSKKFLKIMFSYNNKELIINETVPNRFSPKSPDKAHLNLHINSLELGDSAVYFCASSPREGGELFFGEGSRLTVL.

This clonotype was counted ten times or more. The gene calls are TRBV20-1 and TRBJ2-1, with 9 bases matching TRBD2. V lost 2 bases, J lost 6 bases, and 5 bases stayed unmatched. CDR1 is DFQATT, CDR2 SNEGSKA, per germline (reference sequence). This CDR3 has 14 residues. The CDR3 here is CSARLAGRTNEQFF. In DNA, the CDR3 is TGCAGTGCTAGACTAGCGGGACGGACCAATGAGCAGTTCTTC.

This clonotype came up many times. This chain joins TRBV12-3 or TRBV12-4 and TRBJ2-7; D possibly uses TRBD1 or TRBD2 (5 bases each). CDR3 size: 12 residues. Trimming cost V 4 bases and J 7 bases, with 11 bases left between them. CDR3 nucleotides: TGTGCCAGCAGTTATCAGGGCGGGGAGCAGTACTTC. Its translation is CASSYQGGEQYF.

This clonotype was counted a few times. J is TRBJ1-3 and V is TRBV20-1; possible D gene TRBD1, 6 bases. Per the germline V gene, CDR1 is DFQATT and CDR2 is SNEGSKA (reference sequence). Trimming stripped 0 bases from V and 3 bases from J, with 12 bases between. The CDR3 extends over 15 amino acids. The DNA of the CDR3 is TGCAGTGCTAGAGAGTGGACAGACTTTGGAAACACCATATATTTT. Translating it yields CSAREWTDFGNTIYF.

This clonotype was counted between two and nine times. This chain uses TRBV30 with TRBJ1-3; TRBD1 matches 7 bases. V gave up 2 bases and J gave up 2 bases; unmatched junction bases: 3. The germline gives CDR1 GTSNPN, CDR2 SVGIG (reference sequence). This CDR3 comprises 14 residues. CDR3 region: CAWSYQGAGNTIYF. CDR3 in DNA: TGTGCCTGGAGTTACCAGGGGGCTGGAAACACCATATATTTT.

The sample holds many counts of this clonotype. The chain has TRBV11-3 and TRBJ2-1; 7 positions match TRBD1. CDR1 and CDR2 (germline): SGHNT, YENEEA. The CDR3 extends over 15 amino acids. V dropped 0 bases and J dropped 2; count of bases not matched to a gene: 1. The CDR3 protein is CASSLDGTAYNEQFF. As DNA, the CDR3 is TGTGCCAGCAGCTTAGACGGGACAGCCTACAATGAGCAGTTCTTC.

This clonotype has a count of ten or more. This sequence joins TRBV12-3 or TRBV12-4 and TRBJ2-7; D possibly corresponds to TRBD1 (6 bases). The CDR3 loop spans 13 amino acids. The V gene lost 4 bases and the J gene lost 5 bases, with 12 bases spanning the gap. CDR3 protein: CASSYRVDHEQYF. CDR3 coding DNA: TGTGCCAGCAGTTACAGGGTTGACCACGAGCAGTACTTC.

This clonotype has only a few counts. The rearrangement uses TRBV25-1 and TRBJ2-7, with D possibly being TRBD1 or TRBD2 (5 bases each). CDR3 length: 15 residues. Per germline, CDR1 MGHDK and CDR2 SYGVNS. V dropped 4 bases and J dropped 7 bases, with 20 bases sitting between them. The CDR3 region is CASSATGTAFWEQYF. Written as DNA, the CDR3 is TGTGCCAGCAGTGCAACCGGGACGGCCTTTTGGGAGCAGTACTTC.

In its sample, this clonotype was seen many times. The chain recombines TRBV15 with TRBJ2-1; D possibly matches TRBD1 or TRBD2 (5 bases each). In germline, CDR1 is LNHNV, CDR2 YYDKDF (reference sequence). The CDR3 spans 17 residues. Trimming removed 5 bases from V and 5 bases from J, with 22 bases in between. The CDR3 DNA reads TGTGCCACCAGCCCTCGAAACCTGGGACCGTTGAACAATGAGCAGTTCTTC. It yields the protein CATSPRNLGPLNNEQFF.

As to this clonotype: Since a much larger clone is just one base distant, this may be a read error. CDR3 sequence reads: CASTPAGGPGYGQFF. The CDR3 nucleotides read TGTGCCAGCACTCCAGCGGGAGGGCCGGGATATGGGCAGTTCTTC. The chain joins TRBV2 to TRBJ2-1; 10 nucleotides match TRBD2. Germline lookup yields CDR1 SNHLY and CDR2 FYNNEI. The CDR3 contains 15 residues. V dropped 7 bases and J dropped 12; count of bases not matched to a gene: 15.

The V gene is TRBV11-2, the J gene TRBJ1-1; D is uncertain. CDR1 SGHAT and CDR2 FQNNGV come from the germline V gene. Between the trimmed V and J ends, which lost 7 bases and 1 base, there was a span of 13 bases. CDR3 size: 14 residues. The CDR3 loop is CASTRRDANTEAFF. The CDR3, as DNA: TGTGCCAGCACTCGGAGGGATGCGAACACTGAAGCTTTCTTT.

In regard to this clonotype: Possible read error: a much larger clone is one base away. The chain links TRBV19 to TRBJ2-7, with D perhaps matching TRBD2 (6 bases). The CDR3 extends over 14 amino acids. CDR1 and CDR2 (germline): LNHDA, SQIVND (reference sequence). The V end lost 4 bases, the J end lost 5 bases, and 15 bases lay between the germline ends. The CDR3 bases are TGTGCCAGTAGTACATCGCGGGGAGTACACGAGCAGTACTTC. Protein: CASSTSRGVHEQYF.

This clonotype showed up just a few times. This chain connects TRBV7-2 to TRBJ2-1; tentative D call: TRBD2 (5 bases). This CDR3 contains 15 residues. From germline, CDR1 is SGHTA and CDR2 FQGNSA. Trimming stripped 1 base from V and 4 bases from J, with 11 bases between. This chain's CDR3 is CASSLGERRYNEQFF. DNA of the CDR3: TGTGCCAGCAGCTTAGGGGAGCGGCGTTACAATGAGCAGTTCTTC.

CDR3: CASSRYYSTGGADTEAFF. For the CDR3, the DNA is TGTGCCAGCTCTCGTTATTACTCTACAGGGGGCGCGGACACTGAAGCTTTCTTT. The genes are TRBV18 and TRBJ1-1, with 9 bases identical to TRBD1. V dropped 6 bases and J dropped 3; count of bases not matched to a gene: 17. The CDR3 spans 18 residues. In germline, CDR1 is KGHSH, CDR2 LQKENI.

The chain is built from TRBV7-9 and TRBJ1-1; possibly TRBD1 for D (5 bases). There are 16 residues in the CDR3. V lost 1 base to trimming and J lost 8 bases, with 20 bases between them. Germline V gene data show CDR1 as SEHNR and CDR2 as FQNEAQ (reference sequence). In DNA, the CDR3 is TGTGCCAGCAGCTTAGATGCTATGATAACGGAGGGGGAAGCTTTCTTT. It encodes CASSLDAMITEGEAFF.

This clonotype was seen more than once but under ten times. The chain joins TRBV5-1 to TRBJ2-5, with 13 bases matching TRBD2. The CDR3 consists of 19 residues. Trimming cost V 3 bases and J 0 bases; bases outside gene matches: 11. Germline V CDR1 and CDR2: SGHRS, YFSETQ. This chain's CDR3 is CASSSLTSGRLGYQETQYF. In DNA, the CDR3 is TGCGCCAGCAGCTCCCTGACTAGCGGGAGGCTCGGGTACCAAGAGACCCAGTACTTC.

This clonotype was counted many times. CDR3 sequence (DNA): TGTGCCACCGAGGACGGGTCATACAATGAGCAGTTCTTC. It codes for CATEDGSYNEQFF. The chain carries TRBV6-2 or TRBV6-3 and TRBJ2-1; D ambiguous. Trimming took 10 bases from V and 4 from J, leaving 14 bases between them. The CDR3 is made up of 13 amino acids. Germline V gene sequence: CDR1 MNHEY, CDR2 SVGEGT.